This T cell receptor (beta chain) comes out of a study of T cell responses to AZD1222 COVID-19 vaccine. Study-wide findings and caveats: Donors, mostly white British, included more females; clonal diversity was possibly underestimated. Receipt of two AZD1222 doses was followed by a rise in Spike-specific TCR breadth and depth. Spike-wide coverage was observed for vaccine-associated CD4 TCRs, with dominant responses at 160-218 and 743-854.

Per the germline V gene, CDR1 is ENHRY and CDR2 is SYGVKD. The CDR3 is 16 amino acids. V lost 9 bases, J lost 4 bases, and 13 bases stayed unmatched. TCRdb keeps only in-frame clones here, not all; method: immunoSEQ multiplex PCR. Altogether 120,000 or so clones are present, around nine tenths being singletons, with the ten largest covering 11%. This clone occurred many times. Its antigen remains unidentified. The TCR comes from an adult in good health. The J gene is TRBJ2-7, the V gene TRBV10-3, with 12 bases fitting TRBD1. This specimen was peripheral blood, taken on day 0 of MenACWY control vaccination. The CDR3 spells CAISTGQGARRYEQYF. CDR3 nucleotides: TGTGCCATTAGCACGGGACAGGGGGCTAGGAGATACGAGCAGTACTTC.